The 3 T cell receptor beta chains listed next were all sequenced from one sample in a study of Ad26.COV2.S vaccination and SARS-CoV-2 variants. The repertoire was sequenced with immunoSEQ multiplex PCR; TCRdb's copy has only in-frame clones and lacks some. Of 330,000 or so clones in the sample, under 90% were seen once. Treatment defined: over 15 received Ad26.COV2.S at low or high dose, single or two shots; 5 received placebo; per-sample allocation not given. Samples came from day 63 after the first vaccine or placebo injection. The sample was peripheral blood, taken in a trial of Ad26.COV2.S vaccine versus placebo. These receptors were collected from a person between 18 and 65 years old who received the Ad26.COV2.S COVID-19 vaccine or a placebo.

The CDR3 coding sequence is TGCGCCAGCAGCTTGGAAGGGGACGAGCAGTACTTC. Translated, it gives CASSLEGDEQYF. This chain connects TRBV5-1 to TRBJ2-7; tentatively, D is TRBD1 (5 bases). The CDR3 is 12 residues long. In germline, CDR1 is SGHRS, CDR2 YFSETQ. V was cut by 0 bases and J by 5 bases, with 6 bases left in between. The full variable domain, its missing parts supplied by reference TRBV5-1 and TRBJ2-7, is KAGVTQTPRYLIKTRGQQVTLSCSPISGHRSVSWYQQTPGQGLQFLFEYFSETQRNKGNFPGRFSGRQFSNSRSEMNVSTLELGDSALYLCASSLEGDEQYFGPGTRLTVT.

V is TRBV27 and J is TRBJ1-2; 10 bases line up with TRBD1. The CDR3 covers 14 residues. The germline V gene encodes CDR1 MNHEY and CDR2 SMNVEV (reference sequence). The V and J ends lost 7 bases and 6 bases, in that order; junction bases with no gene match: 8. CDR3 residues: CASMDPDRGDGYTF. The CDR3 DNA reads TGTGCCAGCATGGATCCGGACAGGGGGGATGGCTACACCTTC.

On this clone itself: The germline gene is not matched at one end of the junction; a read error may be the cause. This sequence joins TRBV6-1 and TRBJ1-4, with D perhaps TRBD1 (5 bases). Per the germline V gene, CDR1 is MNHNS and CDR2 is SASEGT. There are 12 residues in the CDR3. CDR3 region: CASSDLQPGLHF. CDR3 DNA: TGTGCCAGCAGTGATCTACAACCGGGACTCCATTTT.